The entry below gives a single T cell receptor beta chain sequence along with its context. RNA was isolated and reverse transcribed to cDNA, the sequencing template. Measured with immunoSEQ multiplex PCR; TCRdb has only the in-frame clones, and not every one. The table lists around 160,000 clones, 75% to 90% of them singletons. The data belong to a study of CD8+ T cells in alopecia areata. As part of sample collection, lesional scalp punch biopsies and peripheral blood were taken from alopecia areata patients. This CDR3 is built from 13 residues. After removal of 3 bases from V and 4 bases from J, the junction contained 0 bases not matched to a gene. CDR1 and CDR2 (germline): LNHDA, SQIVND (reference sequence).

Sequenced here: CD8+ T cells sorted from blood, sampled at week 0. The sequence came from a human donor with alopecia areata. The chain uses TRBV19 and TRBJ2-1, with TRBD2 matching 7 bases. In DNA, the CDR3 is TGTGCCAGTAGTATGGGACTATACAATGAGCAGTTCTTC. Its protein is CASSMGLYNEQFF.